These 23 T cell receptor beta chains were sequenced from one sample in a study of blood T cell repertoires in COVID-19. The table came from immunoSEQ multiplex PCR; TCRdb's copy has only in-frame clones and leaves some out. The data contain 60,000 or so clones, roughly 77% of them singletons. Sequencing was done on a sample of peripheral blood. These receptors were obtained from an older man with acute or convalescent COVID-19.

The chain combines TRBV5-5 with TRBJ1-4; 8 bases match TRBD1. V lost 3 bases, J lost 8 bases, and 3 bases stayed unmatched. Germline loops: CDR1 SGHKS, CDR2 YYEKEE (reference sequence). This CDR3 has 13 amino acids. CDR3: CASSSTGGEKLFF. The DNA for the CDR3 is TGTGCCAGCAGCTCAACAGGGGGGGAAAAACTGTTTTTT.

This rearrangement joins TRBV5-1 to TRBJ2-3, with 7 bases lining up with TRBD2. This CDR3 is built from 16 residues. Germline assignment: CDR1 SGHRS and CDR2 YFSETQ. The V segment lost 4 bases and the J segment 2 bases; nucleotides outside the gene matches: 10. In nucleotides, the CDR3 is TGCGCCAGCAGCCCCGGCCCAGCGGGGACCACAGATACGCAGTATTTT. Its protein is CASSPGPAGTTDTQYF.

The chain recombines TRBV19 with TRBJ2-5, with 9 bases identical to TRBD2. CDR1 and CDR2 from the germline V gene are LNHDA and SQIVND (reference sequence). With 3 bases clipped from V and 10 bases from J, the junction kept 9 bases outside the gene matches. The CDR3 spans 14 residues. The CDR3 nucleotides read TGTGCCAGTAGTATTCTGGCTAGCGGGGCGGTCCAGTACTTC. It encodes CASSILASGAVQYF.

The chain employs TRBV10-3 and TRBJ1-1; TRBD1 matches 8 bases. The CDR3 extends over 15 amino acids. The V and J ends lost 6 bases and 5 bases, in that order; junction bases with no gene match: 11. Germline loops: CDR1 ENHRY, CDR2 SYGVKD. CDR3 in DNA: TGTGCCATCAGCCCCGGACAGGGAAGTAGGACTGAAGCTTTCTTT. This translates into CAISPGQGSRTEAFF.

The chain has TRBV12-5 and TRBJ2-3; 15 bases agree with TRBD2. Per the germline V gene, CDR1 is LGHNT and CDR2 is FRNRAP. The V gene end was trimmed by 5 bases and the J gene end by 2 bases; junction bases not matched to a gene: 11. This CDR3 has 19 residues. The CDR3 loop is CASGPGTSGGPGNTDTQYF. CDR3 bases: TGTGCTAGTGGTCCAGGGACTAGCGGGGGGCCGGGGAACACAGATACGCAGTATTTT. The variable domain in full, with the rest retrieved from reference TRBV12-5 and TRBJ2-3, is DARVTQTPRHKVTEMGQEVTMRCQPILGHNTVFWYRQTMMQGLELLAYFRNRAPLDDSGMPKDRFSAEMPDATLATLKIQPSEPRDSAVYFCASGPGTSGGPGNTDTQYFGPGTRLTVL.

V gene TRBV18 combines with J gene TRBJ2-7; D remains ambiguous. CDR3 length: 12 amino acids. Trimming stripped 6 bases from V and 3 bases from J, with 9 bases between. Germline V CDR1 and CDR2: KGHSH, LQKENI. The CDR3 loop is CASSFSYYEQYF. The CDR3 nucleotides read TGTGCCAGCTCTTTCTCTTACTACGAGCAGTACTTC.

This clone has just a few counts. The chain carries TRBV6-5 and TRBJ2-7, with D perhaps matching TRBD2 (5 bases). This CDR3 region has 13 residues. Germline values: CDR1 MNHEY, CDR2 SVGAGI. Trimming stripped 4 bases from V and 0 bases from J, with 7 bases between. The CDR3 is CASSLGSSYEQYF. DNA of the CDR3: TGTGCCAGCAGTTTGGGGAGCTCCTACGAGCAGTACTTC.

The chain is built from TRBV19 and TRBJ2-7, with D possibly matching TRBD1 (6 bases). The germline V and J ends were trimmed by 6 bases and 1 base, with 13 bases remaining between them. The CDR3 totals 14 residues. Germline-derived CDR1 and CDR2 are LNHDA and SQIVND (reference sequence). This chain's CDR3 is CASRLGGSSYEQYF. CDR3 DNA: TGTGCCAGTAGGTTAGGGGGAAGTTCCTACGAGCAGTACTTC.

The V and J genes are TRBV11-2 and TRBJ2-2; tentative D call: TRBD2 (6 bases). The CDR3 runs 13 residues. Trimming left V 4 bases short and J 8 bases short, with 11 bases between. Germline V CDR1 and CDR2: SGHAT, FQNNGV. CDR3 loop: CASSWAGLGELFF. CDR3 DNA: TGTGCCAGCAGCTGGGCGGGGCTAGGGGAGCTGTTTTTT.

CDR3 coding DNA: TGTGCCAGCTCACCACCTAATCAACAGCAGAACACCGGGGAGCTGTTTTTT. Translated: CASSPPNQQQNTGELFF. This chain joins TRBV18 and TRBJ2-2; the D is unclear. V gave up 0 bases and J gave up 1 base, with 12 bases separating them. This CDR3 region has 17 residues. Germline-derived CDR1 and CDR2 are KGHSH and LQKENI. Variable domain in full (rest from reference TRBV18 and TRBJ2-2): NAGVMQNPRHLVRRRGQEARLRCSPMKGHSHVYWYRQLPEEGLKFMVYLQKENIIDESGMPKERFSAEFPKEGPSILRIQQVVRGDSAAYFCASSPPNQQQNTGELFFGEGSRLTVL.

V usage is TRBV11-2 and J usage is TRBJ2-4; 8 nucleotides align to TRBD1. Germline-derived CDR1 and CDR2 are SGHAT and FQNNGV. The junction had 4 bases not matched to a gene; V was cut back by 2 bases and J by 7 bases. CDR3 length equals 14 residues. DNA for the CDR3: TGTGCCAGCAGCTTACAGACAGGGGTGAACATTCAGTACTTC. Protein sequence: CASSLQTGVNIQYF.

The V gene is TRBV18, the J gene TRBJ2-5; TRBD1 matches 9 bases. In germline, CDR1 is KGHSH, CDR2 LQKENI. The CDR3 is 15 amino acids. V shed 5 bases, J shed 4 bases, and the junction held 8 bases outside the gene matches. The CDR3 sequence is CASSDNRGLGETQYF. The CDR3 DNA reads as TGTGCCAGCTCAGATAACAGGGGGCTAGGAGAGACCCAGTACTTC. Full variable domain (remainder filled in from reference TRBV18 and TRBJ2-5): NAGVMQNPRHLVRRRGQEARLRCSPMKGHSHVYWYRQLPEEGLKFMVYLQKENIIDESGMPKERFSAEFPKEGPSILRIQQVVRGDSAAYFCASSDNRGLGETQYFGPGTRLLVL.

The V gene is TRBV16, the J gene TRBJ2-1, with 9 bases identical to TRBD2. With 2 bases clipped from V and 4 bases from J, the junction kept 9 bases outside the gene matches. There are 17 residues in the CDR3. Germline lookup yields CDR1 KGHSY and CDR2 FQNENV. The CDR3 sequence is CASSQAVAGGAYNEQFF. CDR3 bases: TGTGCCAGCAGCCAAGCGGTGGCGGGGGGGGCGTACAATGAGCAGTTCTTC.

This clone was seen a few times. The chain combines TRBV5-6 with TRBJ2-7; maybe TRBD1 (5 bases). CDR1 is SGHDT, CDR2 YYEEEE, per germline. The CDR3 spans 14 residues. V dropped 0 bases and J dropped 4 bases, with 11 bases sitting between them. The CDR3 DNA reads TGTGCCAGCAGCTTGGTGTCAGGGTCATACGAGCAGTACTTC. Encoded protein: CASSLVSGSYEQYF.

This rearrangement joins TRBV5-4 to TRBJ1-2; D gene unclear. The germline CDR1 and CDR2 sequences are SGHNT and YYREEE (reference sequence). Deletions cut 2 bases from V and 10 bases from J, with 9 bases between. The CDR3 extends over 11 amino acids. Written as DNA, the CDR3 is TGTGCCAGCAGCTTTGGGAGGATCTACACCTTC. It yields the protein CASSFGRIYTF.

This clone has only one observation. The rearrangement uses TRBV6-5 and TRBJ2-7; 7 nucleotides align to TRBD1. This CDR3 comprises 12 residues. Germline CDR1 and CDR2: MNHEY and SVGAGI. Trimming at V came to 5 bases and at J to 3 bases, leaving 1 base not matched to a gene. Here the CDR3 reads CASSRTGYEQYF. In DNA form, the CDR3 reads TGTGCCAGCAGTCGGACAGGCTACGAGCAGTACTTC.

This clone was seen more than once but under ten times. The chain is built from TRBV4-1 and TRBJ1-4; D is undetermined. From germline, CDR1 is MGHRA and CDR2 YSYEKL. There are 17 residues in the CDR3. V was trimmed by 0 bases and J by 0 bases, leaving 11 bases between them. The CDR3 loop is CASSQDPAGATNEKLFF. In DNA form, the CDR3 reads TGCGCCAGCAGCCAAGACCCCGCCGGGGCAACTAATGAAAAACTGTTTTTT.

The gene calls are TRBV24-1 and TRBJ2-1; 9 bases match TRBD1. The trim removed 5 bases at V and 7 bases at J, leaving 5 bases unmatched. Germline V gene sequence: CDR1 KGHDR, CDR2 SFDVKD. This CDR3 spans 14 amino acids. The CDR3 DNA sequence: TGTGCCACCAGTGGTCAACAGGGGGCTAATGAGCAGTTCTTC. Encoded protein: CATSGQQGANEQFF.

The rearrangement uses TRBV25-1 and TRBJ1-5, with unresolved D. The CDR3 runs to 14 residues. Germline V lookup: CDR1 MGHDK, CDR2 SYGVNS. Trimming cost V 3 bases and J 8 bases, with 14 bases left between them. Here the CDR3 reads CASSDGFGVEPQHF. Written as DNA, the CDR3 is TGTGCCAGCAGTGACGGTTTTGGAGTAGAGCCCCAGCATTTT.

CDR3: CASSLTGPGEQYF. Here the CDR3 DNA reads TGTGCCAGCAGCTTAACAGGGCCGGGGGAGCAGTACTTC. V and J are TRBV7-9 and TRBJ2-7; possible D gene TRBD1, 6 bases. Between the trimmed V and J ends, which lost 2 bases and 7 bases, there was a span of 12 bases. This CDR3 is built from 13 residues. CDR1 and CDR2 from the germline V gene are SEHNR and FQNEAQ (reference sequence).

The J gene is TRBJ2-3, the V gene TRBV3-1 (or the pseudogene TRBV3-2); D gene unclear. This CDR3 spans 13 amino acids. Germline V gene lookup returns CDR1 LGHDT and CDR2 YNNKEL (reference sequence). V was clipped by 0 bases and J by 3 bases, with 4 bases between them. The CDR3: CASSQDYTDTQYF. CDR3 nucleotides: TGTGCCAGCAGCCAAGATTATACAGATACGCAGTATTTT.

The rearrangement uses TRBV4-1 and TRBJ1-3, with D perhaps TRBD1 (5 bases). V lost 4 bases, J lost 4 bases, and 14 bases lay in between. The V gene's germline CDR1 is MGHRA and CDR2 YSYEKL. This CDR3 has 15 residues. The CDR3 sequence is CASSRMGLSGNTIYF. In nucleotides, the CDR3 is TGCGCCAGCAGCCGAATGGGGCTATCAGGAAACACCATATATTTT.

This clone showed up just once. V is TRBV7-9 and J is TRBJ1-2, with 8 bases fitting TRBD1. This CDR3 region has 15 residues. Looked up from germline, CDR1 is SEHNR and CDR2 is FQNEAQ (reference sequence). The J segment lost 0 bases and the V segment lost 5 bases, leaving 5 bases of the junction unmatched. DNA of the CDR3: TGTGCCAGCAGCCCTCAGGGGGCTCCTAACTATGGCTACACCTTC. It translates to CASSPQGAPNYGYTF.